A selection of T cell receptor beta chains follows, all from one sample in a study of T cells in tumors after PD-1 blockade. Measured with immunoSEQ multiplex PCR; TCRdb has only the in-frame clones, and not every one. The sample shows 35,000 or so clones, just under 80% of them seen only once. Here the sequenced sample was PBMCs, taken before anti-PD-1 treatment. The receptors derive from a human donor with basal cell carcinoma. The conserved cysteine and the conserved F or W are not part of the CDR3 here. The size of a clone is reported for some rows only, either as once, few or many, or as a class for expanded clones.

j_call: TRBJ2-3; clone_size: .; v_call: TRBV7-2; cdr3_aa: ASSGRGLAGGPGTDTQY
j_call: TRBJ2-1; clone_size: .; v_call: TRBV7-6; cdr3_aa: ASSLLRENYNEQF
j_call: TRBJ2-2; clone_size: once; v_call: TRBV24-1; cdr3_aa: ATSATITGELF
j_call: TRBJ2-2; clone_size: .; v_call: TRBV9; cdr3_aa: ASSVAGPDRVFTGELF
j_call: TRBJ1-3; clone_size: .; v_call: TRBV7-2; cdr3_aa: ASSLQVSGNTIY
j_call: TRBJ2-3; clone_size: .; v_call: TRBV29-1; cdr3_aa: SGSTGTEADTQY
j_call: TRBJ2-1; clone_size: .; v_call: TRBV15; cdr3_aa: ATRRLEEDGEQF
j_call: TRBJ1-5; clone_size: .; v_call: TRBV10-3; cdr3_aa: AISESRTGGGQPQH
j_call: TRBJ1-3; clone_size: few; v_call: TRBV7-2; cdr3_aa: ASSLGSSGNTIY
j_call: TRBJ1-6; clone_size: .; v_call: TRBV28; cdr3_aa: ASITPGTNSPLH
j_call: TRBJ2-7; clone_size: .; v_call: TRBV5-6; cdr3_aa: ASSGGPGSTEQY
j_call: TRBJ2-4; clone_size: .; v_call: TRBV7-2; cdr3_aa: ASSLRGLEVTNIQY
j_call: TRBJ1-2; clone_size: .; v_call: TRBV7-2; cdr3_aa: ASRTGGDKGGYT
j_call: TRBJ2-4; clone_size: .; v_call: TRBV27; cdr3_aa: ASRSTGTQGAKNIQY
j_call: TRBJ2-1; clone_size: .; v_call: TRBV7-2; cdr3_aa: ASSLEPGGEQF
j_call: TRBJ2-1; clone_size: .; v_call: TRBV25-1; cdr3_aa: ASSETAGYNEQF
j_call: TRBJ2-7; clone_size: .; v_call: TRBV6-5; cdr3_aa: ASRLQTGTYEQY
j_call: TRBJ2-2; clone_size: .; v_call: TRBV7-3; cdr3_aa: ASSFSGPGELF
j_call: TRBJ2-3; clone_size: .; v_call: TRBV2; cdr3_aa: ASKPDLRDTQY
j_call: TRBJ1-1; clone_size: .; v_call: TRBV7-2; cdr3_aa: ASSLYQNTEAF
j_call: TRBJ2-1; clone_size: once; v_call: TRBV25-1; cdr3_aa: ASRQGTSEQF
j_call: TRBJ2-7; clone_size: .; v_call: TRBV10-2; cdr3_aa: ASTGTPRYEQY
j_call: TRBJ2-7; clone_size: .; v_call: TRBV19; cdr3_aa: ASSPRTGYEQY
j_call: TRBJ2-7; clone_size: .; v_call: TRBV7-2; cdr3_aa: ASSSSLGQGLEQY
j_call: TRBJ2-2; clone_size: .; v_call: TRBV7-2; cdr3_aa: ASSLVGTALRLPGELF
j_call: TRBJ1-4; clone_size: .; v_call: TRBV5-3; cdr3_aa: ARSLGRVDSEKLF
j_call: TRBJ1-2; clone_size: .; v_call: TRBV11-3; cdr3_aa: ASSKDRVYGYT
j_call: TRBJ2-1; clone_size: .; v_call: TRBV7-6; cdr3_aa: ASSLASSGGYNEQF
j_call: TRBJ2-1; clone_size: .; v_call: TRBV14; cdr3_aa: ASSQPSDEQF
j_call: TRBJ2-6; clone_size: .; v_call: TRBV5-6; cdr3_aa: ASSHTSGANVLT
j_call: TRBJ1-2; clone_size: .; v_call: TRBV7-2; cdr3_aa: ASSLEPGWGGYT
j_call: TRBJ1-2; clone_size: .; v_call: TRBV5-1; cdr3_aa: ASSIDSFYGYT
j_call: TRBJ2-1; clone_size: .; v_call: TRBV29-1; cdr3_aa: SVGLAGTNEQF
j_call: TRBJ2-3; clone_size: once; v_call: TRBV4-2; cdr3_aa: ASSQDQLGTDTQY
j_call: TRBJ2-2; clone_size: .; v_call: TRBV19; cdr3_aa: ASRTGTGDTGELF
j_call: TRBJ2-7; clone_size: .; v_call: TRBV9; cdr3_aa: ASSASGTGYEQY
j_call: TRBJ1-2; clone_size: .; v_call: TRBV28; cdr3_aa: ASSSLRHLYGYT
j_call: TRBJ1-4; clone_size: once; v_call: TRBV19; cdr3_aa: ASSSGEVGEKLF
j_call: TRBJ2-1; clone_size: .; v_call: TRBV3-1/TRBV3-2; cdr3_aa: ASSQGGGIYNEQF
j_call: TRBJ1-6; clone_size: .; v_call: TRBV7-9; cdr3_aa: ASSYRDNSPLH
j_call: TRBJ1-2; clone_size: .; v_call: TRBV4-3; cdr3_aa: ASSQDGGSNYGYT
j_call: TRBJ1-1; clone_size: few; v_call: TRBV19; cdr3_aa: ASSGGQGREAF
j_call: TRBJ2-7; clone_size: .; v_call: TRBV6-5; cdr3_aa: ASKDGALWTY
j_call: TRBJ2-7; clone_size: .; v_call: TRBV5-6; cdr3_aa: ASSRLQGSYEQY
j_call: TRBJ1-5; clone_size: once; v_call: TRBV7-2; cdr3_aa: ASSGGTGFFSNQPQH
j_call: TRBJ2-1; clone_size: .; v_call: TRBV4-1; cdr3_aa: ASSQDAALLAYNEQF
j_call: TRBJ2-5; clone_size: .; v_call: TRBV28; cdr3_aa: ASRLAGGPQETQY
j_call: TRBJ1-2; clone_size: few; v_call: TRBV5-6; cdr3_aa: ASSMGLYGYT
j_call: TRBJ1-1; clone_size: .; v_call: TRBV4-1; cdr3_aa: ASSFYNGGQNTEAF
j_call: TRBJ1-1; clone_size: .; v_call: TRBV7-2; cdr3_aa: ASSLVAGNTEAF
j_call: TRBJ1-3; clone_size: .; v_call: TRBV6-1; cdr3_aa: ASSDTDWGGPGNTIY
j_call: TRBJ2-3; clone_size: .; v_call: TRBV29-1; cdr3_aa: SVERTSGMGTDTQY
j_call: TRBJ1-1; clone_size: .; v_call: TRBV28; cdr3_aa: ASSLLGGPEAF
j_call: TRBJ1-2; clone_size: once; v_call: TRBV2; cdr3_aa: ASAEVGGPNYGYT
j_call: TRBJ2-7; clone_size: .; v_call: TRBV13; cdr3_aa: ASSLKGPSYEQY
j_call: TRBJ1-4; clone_size: .; v_call: TRBV27; cdr3_aa: ASLGLGRGEKLF
j_call: TRBJ1-1; clone_size: .; v_call: TRBV2; cdr3_aa: ASKDAGPNTEAF